The 7 T cell receptor beta chains presented below share a single source sample, sequenced in a study of T cell responses to AZD1222 COVID-19 vaccine (dated by TCRdb to the early 2020s). The meaning of the sample's time point label: baseline before first vaccination. Library creation used the immunoSEQ multiplex PCR assay. Sourced from immuneACCESS, this table was stored by TCRdb with only in-frame sequences that have V and J called. A share of the clones is absent; for the studies checked, an unresolved V gene accounts for under half, and the remainder has no known explanation. For this sample there are approximately 110,000 clones; 87% appear just once. Roughly a tenth of the sample goes to the ten largest clones. Sample: peripheral blood, taken on day 0 of AZD1222 vaccination. These receptors all come from an adult in good health.

This rearrangement joins TRBV18 to TRBJ1-2; D perhaps matches TRBD1 (6 bases). V was trimmed by 6 bases and J by 4 bases, leaving 18 bases between them. Per the germline V gene, CDR1 is KGHSH and CDR2 is LQKENI. The CDR3 has 15 residues. CDR3 DNA: TGTGCCAGCTCCTCCCGGACGGGGGGCACCTATGGCTACACCTTC. Its protein is CASSSRTGGTYGYTF.

The V and J genes are TRBV5-6 and TRBJ2-1; no reliable D call. Germline V CDR1 and CDR2: SGHDT, YYEEEE. Deletions cut 0 bases from V and 9 bases from J, with 4 bases between. The CDR3 is made up of 11 amino acids. CDR3 in DNA: TGTGCCAGCAGCTTGGCCGTTGAGCAGTTCTTC. Amino acids: CASSLAVEQFF.

The chain links TRBV12-3 or TRBV12-4 to TRBJ1-1; 8 nucleotides agree with TRBD1. V was pared by 7 bases and J by 1 base, with 2 bases of the junction left unmatched. The CDR3 covers 13 residues. CDR3 sequence: CASKGTGNTEAFF. Written as DNA, the CDR3 is TGTGCCAGCAAAGGGACAGGGAACACTGAAGCTTTCTTT.

The chain carries TRBV7-8 and TRBJ1-2, with 9 bases aligning to TRBD1. Germline loops: CDR1 SGHVS, CDR2 FQNEAQ. Germline trimming cut 5 bases from V and 0 bases from J; bases unmatched to any gene: 10. This CDR3 comprises 17 residues. Written as DNA, the CDR3 is TGTGCCAGCAGCCGTTCCGGGACAGGGTTCACTAACTATGGCTACACCTTC. This translates into CASSRSGTGFTNYGYTF.

The chain has TRBV7-2 and TRBJ1-5, with a possible D match to TRBD1 (6 bases). The germline V and J ends were trimmed by 0 bases and 7 bases, with 13 bases remaining between them. The CDR3 spans 15 residues. CDR1 SGHTA and CDR2 FQGNSA come from the germline V gene. CDR3 in DNA: TGTGCCAGCAGCTTAGCGTTACAGGGTAGGCAGCCCCAGCATTTT. Its protein is CASSLALQGRQPQHF.

V is TRBV28 and J is TRBJ2-6; D is tentatively TRBD1 or TRBD2 (5 bases each). This CDR3 is 15 amino acids long. Germline CDR1 is MDHEN and CDR2 is SYDVKM. Trimming pared 0 bases from V and 7 bases from J, leaving 10 bases between. CDR3 sequence reads: CASSLWGTAANVLTF. CDR3 DNA sequence: TGTGCCAGCAGTTTATGGGGGACGGCAGCCAACGTCCTGACTTTC.

The genes are TRBV6-5 and TRBJ2-7, with TRBD2 matching 8 bases. The V segment lost 0 bases and the J segment 2 bases; nucleotides outside the gene matches: 6. Per the germline V gene, CDR1 is MNHEY and CDR2 is SVGAGI. The CDR3 totals 16 residues. This CDR3 reads CASSYSSGRIAYEQYF. For the CDR3, the DNA is TGTGCCAGCAGTTACTCGAGCGGGAGAATCGCCTACGAGCAGTACTTC.